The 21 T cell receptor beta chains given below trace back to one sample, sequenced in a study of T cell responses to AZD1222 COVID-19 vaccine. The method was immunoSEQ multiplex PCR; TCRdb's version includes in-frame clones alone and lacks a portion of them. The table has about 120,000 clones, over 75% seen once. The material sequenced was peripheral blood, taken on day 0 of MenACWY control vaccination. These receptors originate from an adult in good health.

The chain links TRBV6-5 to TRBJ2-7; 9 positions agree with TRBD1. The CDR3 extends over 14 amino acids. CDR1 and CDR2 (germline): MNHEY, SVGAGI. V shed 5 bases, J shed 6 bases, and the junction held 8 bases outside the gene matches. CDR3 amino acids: CASSTGTGFSEQYF. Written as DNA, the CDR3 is TGTGCCAGCAGTACCGGGACAGGGTTTTCCGAGCAGTACTTC.

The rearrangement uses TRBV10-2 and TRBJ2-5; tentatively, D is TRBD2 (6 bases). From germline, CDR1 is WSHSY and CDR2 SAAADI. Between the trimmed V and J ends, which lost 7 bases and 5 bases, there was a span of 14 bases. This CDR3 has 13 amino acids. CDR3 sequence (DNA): TGCGCCAGCACCCCTTCCCGGGGGGAGACCCAGTACTTC. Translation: CASTPSRGETQYF.

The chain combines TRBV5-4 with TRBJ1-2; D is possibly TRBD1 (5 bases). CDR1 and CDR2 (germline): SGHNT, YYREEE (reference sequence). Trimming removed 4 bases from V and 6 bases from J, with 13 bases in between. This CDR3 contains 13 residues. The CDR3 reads CASSHPRGDGYTF. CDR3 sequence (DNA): TGTGCCAGCAGCCACCCCCGAGGGGATGGCTACACCTTC. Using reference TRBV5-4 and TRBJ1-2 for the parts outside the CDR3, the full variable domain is ETGVTQSPTHLIKTRGQQVTLRCSSQSGHNTVSWYQQALGQGPQFIFQYYREEENGRGNFPPRFSGLQFPNYSSELNVNALELDDSALYLCASSHPRGDGYTFGSGTRLTVV.

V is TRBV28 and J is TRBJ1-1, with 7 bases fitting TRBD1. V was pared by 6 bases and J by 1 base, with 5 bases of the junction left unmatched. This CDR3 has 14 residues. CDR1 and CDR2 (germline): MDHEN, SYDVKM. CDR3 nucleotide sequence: TGTGCCAGCAGCCAGGACAGGCCGAACACTGAAGCTTTCTTT. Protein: CASSQDRPNTEAFF.

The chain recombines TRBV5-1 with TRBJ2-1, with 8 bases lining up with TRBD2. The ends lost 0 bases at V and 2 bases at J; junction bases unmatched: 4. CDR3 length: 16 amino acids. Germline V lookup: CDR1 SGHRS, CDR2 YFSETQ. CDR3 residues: CASSLAAGAPYNEQFF. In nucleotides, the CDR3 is TGCGCCAGCAGCTTGGCAGCGGGAGCCCCCTACAATGAGCAGTTCTTC.

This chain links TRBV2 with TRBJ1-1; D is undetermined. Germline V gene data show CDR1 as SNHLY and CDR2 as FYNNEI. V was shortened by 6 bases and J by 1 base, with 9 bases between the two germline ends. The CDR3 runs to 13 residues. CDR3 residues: CASRVDGNTEAFF. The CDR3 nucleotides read TGTGCCAGCAGAGTGGACGGGAACACTGAAGCTTTCTTT.

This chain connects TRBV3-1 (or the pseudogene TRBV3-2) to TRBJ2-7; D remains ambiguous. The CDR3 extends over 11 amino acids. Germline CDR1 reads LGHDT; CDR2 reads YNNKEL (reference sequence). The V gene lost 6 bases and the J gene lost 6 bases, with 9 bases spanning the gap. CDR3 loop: CASSRQSEQYF. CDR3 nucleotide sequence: TGTGCCAGCAGTCGACAATCCGAGCAGTACTTC.

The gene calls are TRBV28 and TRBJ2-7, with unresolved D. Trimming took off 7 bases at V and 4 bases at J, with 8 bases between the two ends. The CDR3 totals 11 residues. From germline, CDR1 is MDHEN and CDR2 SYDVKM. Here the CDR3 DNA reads TGTGCCAGCATTGGCTCTTACGAGCAGTACTTC. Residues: CASIGSYEQYF.

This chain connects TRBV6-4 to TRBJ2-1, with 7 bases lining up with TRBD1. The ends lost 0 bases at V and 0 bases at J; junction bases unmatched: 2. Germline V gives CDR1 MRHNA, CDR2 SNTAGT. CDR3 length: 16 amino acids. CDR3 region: CASSDSDRVSYNEQFF. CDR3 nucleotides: TGTGCCAGCAGTGACTCTGACAGGGTCTCCTACAATGAGCAGTTCTTC.

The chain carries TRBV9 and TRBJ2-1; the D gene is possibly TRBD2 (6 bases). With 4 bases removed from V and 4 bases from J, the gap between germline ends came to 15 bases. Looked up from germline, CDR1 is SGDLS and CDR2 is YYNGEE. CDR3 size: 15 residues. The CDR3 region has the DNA TGTGCCAGCAGCCCGACTAGTGATGGTTACAATGAGCAGTTCTTC. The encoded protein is CASSPTSDGYNEQFF.

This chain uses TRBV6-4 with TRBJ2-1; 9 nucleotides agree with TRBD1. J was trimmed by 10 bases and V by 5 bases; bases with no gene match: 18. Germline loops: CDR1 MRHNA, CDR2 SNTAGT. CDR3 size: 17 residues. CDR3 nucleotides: TGTGCCAGCAGTCCTCACGCCGGGACAGGGAATTCAGGGGAGCAGTTCTTC. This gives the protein CASSPHAGTGNSGEQFF.

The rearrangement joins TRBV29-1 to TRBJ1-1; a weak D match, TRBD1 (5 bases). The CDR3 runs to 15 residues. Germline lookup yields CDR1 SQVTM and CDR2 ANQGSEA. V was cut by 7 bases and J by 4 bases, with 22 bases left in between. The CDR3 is CSAHPGEGRTTEAFF. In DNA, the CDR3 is TGCAGCGCCCACCCGGGGGAGGGGAGGACCACTGAAGCTTTCTTT.

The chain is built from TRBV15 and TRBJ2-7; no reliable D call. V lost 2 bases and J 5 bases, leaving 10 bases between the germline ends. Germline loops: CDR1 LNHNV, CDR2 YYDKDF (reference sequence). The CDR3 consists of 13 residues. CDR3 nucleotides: TGTGCCACCAGCAGACCCGCTGGGGACGAGCAGTACTTC. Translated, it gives CATSRPAGDEQYF.

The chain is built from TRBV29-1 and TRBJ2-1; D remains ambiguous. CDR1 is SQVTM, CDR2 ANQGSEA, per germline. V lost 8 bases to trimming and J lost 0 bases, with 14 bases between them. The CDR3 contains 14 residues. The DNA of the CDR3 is TGCAGCCTCTCGGCGTGGGGCTCCTACAATGAGCAGTTCTTC. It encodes CSLSAWGSYNEQFF.

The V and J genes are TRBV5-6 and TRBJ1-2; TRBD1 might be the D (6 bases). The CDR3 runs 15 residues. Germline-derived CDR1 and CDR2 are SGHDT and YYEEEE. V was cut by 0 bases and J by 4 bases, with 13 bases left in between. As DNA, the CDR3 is TGTGCCAGCAGCTTGGTCACGGGACAAGCCTATGGCTACACCTTC. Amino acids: CASSLVTGQAYGYTF.

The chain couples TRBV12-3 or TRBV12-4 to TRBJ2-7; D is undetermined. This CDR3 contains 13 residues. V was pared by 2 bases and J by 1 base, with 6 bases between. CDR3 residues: CASSLLLSYEQYF. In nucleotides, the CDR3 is TGTGCCAGCAGTTTACTGTTATCCTACGAGCAGTACTTC.

Here the CDR3 reads CALDPGEYGYTF. In nucleotides, the CDR3 is TGTGCCCTGGATCCCGGGGAGTATGGCTACACCTTC. This chain uses TRBV30 with TRBJ1-2; no clear D gene. V was cut by 8 bases and J by 5 bases, with 15 bases left in between. The CDR3 covers 12 residues. The V gene's germline CDR1 is GTSNPN and CDR2 SVGIG (reference sequence).

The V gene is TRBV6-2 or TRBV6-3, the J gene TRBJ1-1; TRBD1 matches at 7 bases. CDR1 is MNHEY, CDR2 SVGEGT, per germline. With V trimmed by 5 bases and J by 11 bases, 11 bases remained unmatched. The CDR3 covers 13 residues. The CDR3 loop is CASSHDRDRRAFF. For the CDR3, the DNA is TGTGCCAGCAGTCACGACAGGGATCGCCGGGCTTTCTTT.

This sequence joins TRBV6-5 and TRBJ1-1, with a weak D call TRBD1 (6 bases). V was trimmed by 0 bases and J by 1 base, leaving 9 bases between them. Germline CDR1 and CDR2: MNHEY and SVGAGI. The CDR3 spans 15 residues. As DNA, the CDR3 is TGTGCCAGCAGTTACTCAGGACAGAAGAACACTGAAGCTTTCTTT. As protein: CASSYSGQKNTEAFF.

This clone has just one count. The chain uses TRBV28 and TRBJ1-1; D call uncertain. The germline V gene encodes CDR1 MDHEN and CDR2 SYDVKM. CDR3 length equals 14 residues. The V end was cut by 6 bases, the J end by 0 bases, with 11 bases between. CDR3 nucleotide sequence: TGTGCCAGCAGCACACCGGGCATGAACACTGAAGCTTTCTTT. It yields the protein CASSTPGMNTEAFF.

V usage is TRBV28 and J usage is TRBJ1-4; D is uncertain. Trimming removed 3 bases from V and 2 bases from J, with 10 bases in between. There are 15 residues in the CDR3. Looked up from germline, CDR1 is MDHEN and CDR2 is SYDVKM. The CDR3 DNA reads TGTGCCAGCAGTTTCTGGGGAACGACTAATGAAAAACTGTTTTTT. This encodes CASSFWGTTNEKLFF.